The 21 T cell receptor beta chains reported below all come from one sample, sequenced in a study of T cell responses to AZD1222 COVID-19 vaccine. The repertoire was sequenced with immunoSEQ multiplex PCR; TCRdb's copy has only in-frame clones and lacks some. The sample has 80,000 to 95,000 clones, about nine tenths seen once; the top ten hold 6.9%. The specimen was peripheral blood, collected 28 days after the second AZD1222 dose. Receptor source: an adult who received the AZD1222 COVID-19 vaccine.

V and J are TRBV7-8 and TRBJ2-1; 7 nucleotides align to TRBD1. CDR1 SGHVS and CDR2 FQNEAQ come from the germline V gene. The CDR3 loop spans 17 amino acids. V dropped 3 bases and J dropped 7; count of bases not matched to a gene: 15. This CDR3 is CASSFRVFLQGENEQFF. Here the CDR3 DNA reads TGTGCCAGCAGCTTTAGGGTGTTCCTGCAGGGGGAAAATGAGCAGTTCTTC.

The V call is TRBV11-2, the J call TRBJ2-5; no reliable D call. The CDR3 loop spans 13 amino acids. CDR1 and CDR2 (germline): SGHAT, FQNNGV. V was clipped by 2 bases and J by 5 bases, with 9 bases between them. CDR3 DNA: TGTGCCAGCAGCTTACGGCAAGCGGAGACCCAGTACTTC. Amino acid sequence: CASSLRQAETQYF.

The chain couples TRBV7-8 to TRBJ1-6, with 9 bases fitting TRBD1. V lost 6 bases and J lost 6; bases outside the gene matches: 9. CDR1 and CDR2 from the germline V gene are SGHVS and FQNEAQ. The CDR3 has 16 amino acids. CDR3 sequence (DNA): TGTGCCAGCAGACGGGAGGACAGGGGCGGTAATTCACCCCTCCACTTT. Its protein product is CASRREDRGGNSPLHF.

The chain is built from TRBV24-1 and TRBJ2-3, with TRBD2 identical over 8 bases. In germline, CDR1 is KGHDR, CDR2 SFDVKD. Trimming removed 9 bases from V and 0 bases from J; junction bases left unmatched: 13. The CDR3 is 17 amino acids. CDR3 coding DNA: TGTGCCACCGGCTCCCCCGGGCGGGAGGCTAGCACAGATACGCAGTATTTT. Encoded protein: CATGSPGREASTDTQYF.

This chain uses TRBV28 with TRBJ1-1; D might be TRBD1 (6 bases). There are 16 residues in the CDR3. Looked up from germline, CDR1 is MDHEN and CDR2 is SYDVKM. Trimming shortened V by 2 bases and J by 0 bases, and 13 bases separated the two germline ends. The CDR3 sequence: CASSLPLTGLNTEAFF. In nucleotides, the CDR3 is TGTGCCAGCAGTTTACCCCTGACAGGACTGAACACTGAAGCTTTCTTT.

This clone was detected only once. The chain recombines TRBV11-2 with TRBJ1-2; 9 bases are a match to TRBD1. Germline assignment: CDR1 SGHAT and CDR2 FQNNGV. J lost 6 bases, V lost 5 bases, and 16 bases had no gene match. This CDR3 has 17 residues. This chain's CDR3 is CASSTLTGGRSPDGYTF. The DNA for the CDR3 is TGTGCCAGCAGCACACTGACAGGGGGACGCTCCCCGGATGGCTACACCTTC. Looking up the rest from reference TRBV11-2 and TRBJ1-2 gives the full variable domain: EAGVAQSPRYKIIEKRQSVAFWCNPISGHATLYWYQQILGQGPKLLIQFQNNGVVDDSQLPKDRFSAERLKGVDSTLKIQPAKLEDSAVYLCASSTLTGGRSPDGYTFGSGTRLTVV.

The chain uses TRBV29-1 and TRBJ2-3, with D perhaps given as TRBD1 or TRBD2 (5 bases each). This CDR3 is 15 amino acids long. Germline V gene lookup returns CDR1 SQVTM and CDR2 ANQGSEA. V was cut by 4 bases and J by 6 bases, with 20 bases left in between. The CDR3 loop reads CSVAGTVRTQDTQYF. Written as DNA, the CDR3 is TGCAGCGTTGCGGGGACCGTACGAACACAGGATACGCAGTATTTT.

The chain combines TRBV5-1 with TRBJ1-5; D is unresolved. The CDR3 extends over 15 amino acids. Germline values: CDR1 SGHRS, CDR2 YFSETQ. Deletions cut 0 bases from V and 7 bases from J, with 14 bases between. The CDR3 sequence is CASSLDSGFGQPQHF. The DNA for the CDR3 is TGCGCCAGCAGCTTGGATTCCGGGTTTGGCCAGCCCCAGCATTTT.

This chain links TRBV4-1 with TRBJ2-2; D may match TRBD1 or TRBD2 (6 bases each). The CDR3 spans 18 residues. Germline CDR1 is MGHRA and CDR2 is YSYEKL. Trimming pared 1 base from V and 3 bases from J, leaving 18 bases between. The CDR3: CASSQVGKRGRDTGELFF. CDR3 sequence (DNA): TGCGCCAGCAGCCAAGTCGGTAAACGGGGGCGAGACACCGGGGAGCTGTTTTTT.

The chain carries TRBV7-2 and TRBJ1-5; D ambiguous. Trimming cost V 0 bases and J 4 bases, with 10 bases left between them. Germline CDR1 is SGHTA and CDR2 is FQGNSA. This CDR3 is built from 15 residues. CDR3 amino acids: CASSLAVGINQPQHF. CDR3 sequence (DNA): TGTGCCAGCAGCTTAGCGGTAGGGATTAATCAGCCCCAGCATTTT.

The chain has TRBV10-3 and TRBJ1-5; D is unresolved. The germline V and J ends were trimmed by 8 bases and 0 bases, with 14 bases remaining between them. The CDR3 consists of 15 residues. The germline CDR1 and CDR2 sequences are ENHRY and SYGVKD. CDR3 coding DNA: TGTGCCATCGCCCGAGAGGGTGATAGCAATCAGCCCCAGCATTTT. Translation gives CAIAREGDSNQPQHF.

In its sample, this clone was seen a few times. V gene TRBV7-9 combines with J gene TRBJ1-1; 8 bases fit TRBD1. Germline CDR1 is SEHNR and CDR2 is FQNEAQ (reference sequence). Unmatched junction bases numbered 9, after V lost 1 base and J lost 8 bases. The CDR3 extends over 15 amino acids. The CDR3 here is CASSLGSTGAKEAFF. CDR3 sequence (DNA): TGTGCCAGCAGCTTAGGATCGACAGGGGCAAAAGAAGCTTTCTTT.

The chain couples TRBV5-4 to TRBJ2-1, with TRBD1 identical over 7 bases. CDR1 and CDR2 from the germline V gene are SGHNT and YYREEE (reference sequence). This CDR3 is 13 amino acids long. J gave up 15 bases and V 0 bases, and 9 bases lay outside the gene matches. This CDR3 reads CASSLAGETGRFF. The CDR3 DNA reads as TGTGCCAGCAGCTTGGCCGGGGAGACAGGGCGGTTCTTC.

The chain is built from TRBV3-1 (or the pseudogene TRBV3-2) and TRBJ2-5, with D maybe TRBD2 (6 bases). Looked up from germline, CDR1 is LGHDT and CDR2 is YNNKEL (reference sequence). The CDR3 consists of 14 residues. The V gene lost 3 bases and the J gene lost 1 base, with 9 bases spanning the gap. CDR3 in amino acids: CASSQRDFQETQYF. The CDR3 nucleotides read TGTGCCAGCAGCCAGCGGGACTTCCAAGAGACCCAGTACTTC.

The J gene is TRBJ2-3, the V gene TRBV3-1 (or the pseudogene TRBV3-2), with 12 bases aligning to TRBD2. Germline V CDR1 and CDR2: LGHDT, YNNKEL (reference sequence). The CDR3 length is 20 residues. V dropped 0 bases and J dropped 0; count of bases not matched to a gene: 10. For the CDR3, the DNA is TGTGCCAGCAGCCAAGAAGCTAGCGGGAGGGTTAAGGGTAGCACAGATACGCAGTATTTT. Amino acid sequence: CASSQEASGRVKGSTDTQYF.

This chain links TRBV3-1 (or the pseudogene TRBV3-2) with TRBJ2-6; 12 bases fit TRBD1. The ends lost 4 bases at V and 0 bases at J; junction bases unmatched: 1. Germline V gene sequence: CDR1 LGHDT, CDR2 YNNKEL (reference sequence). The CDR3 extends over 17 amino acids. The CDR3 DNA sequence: TGTGCCAGCAGCCGGGGACAGGGGGCCTCTGGGGCCAACGTCCTGACTTTC. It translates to CASSRGQGASGANVLTF.

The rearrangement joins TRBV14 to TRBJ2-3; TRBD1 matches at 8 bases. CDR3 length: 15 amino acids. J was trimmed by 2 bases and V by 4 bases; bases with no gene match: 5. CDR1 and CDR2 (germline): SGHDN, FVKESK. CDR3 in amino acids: CASSLDRGYTDTQYF. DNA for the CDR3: TGTGCCAGCAGCCTAGACAGGGGTTACACAGATACGCAGTATTTT.

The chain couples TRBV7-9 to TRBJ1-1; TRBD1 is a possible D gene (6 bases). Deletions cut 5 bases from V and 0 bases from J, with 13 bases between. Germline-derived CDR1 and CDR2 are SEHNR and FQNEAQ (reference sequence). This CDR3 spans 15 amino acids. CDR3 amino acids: CASSLTGGMNTEAFF. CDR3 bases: TGTGCCAGCAGCCTAACGGGGGGCATGAACACTGAAGCTTTCTTT.

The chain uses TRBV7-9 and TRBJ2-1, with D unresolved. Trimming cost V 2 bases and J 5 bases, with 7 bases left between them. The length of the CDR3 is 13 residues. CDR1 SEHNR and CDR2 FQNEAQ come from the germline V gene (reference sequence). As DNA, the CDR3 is TGTGCCAGCAGCTTAATACAGAACAATGAGCAGTTCTTC. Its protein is CASSLIQNNEQFF.

CDR3 sequence reads: CASATGWTDTQYF. The CDR3 nucleotides are TGTGCCAGCGCGACAGGGTGGACAGATACGCAGTATTTT. This chain joins TRBV5-6 and TRBJ2-3; the match to TRBD1 covers 7 bases. J was trimmed by 3 bases and V by 7 bases; bases with no gene match: 5. CDR1 is SGHDT and CDR2 is YYEEEE in the germline V gene. This CDR3 comprises 13 residues.

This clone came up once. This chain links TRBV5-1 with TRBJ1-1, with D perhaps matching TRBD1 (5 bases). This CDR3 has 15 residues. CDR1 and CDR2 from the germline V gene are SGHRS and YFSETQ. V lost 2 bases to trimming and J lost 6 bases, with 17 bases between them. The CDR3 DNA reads TGCGCCAGCAGCTTACAAAGGACATCCTCGGCTGAAGCTTTCTTT. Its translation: CASSLQRTSSAEAFF.